This T cell receptor beta chain came from a study of blood T cell repertoires in COVID-19. Study-level information: Sources were T cells, B-cell-depleted T cells, or PBMCs; the material itself was cDNA or gDNA.

Per the authors' pipeline: Reference gene primer amplification yielded estimated nucleated cell counts. The protocol was immunoSEQ multiplex PCR, while the TCRdb copy is restricted to in-frame clones and leaves out a portion. The V and J calls and the clone size are those of that table, but D and trimming were determined from the DNA. The sample carries around 97,000 clones, roughly 87% recorded once. From germline, CDR1 is MNHEY and CDR2 SMNVEV (reference sequence). There are 14 residues in the CDR3. Trimming cost V 8 bases and J 9 bases, with 20 bases left between them. The V call is TRBV27, the J call TRBJ1-5; D may be TRBD1 (5 bases). Sequencing was carried out using peripheral blood. The sequence came from a human donor in a cohort sampled during active COVID-19. In nucleotides, the CDR3 is TGTGCCAGCGCCTGGGAGGGGTCCTGGGGGCCCCAGCATTTT. Residues: CASAWEGSWGPQHF.